This T cell receptor (beta chain) stems from a study of technical replicates of blood from several donors. V lost 3 bases, J lost 0 bases, and 12 bases lay in between. There are 15 residues in the CDR3. Per the germline V gene, CDR1 is MGHDK and CDR2 is SYGVNS. TCRdb's table, derived via immunoSEQ multiplex PCR, lists solely in-frame clones and lacks some. Of over 50,000 clones listed, less than 98% were seen once; the top ten hold 0.19%. Sequences were obtained from T cells isolated from PBMCs. V gene TRBV25-1 combines with J gene TRBJ2-7, with a possible D match to TRBD1 (5 bases). This TCR came from a human donor in good health. In DNA, the CDR3 is TGTGCCAGCAGTGATACAGGCGACGTCTCCTACGAGCAGTACTTC. Translation: CASSDTGDVSYEQYF.